This T cell receptor beta chain originates from a study of sequential checkpoint blockade in melanoma. CDR3 length equals 17 residues. V was clipped by 3 bases and J by 3 bases; unmatched bases: 8. Germline values: CDR1 SGHNT, CDR2 YENEEA. Within the sample, this clone is medium-sized (0.01 to 0.1%). Sequencing was performed with immunoSEQ multiplex PCR; in TCRdb, only in-frame clones are kept and a portion is missing. The sample contains under 6,000 clones, under 25% of which appear only once. Treatment given: randomized to nivolumab then ipilimumab (arm A) or the reverse (arm B). This sequence was found in a human donor with melanoma. V usage is TRBV11-3 and J usage is TRBJ2-1; 10 bases are shared with TRBD2. The specimen was tumor tissue (inferred from file names), collected from a patient given nivolumab and ipilimumab in sequence. CDR3 sequence reads: CASSLDSGGRGYNEQFF. The CDR3 DNA follows: TGTGCCAGCAGCTTGGATAGCGGGGGGCGCGGCTACAATGAGCAGTTCTTC.